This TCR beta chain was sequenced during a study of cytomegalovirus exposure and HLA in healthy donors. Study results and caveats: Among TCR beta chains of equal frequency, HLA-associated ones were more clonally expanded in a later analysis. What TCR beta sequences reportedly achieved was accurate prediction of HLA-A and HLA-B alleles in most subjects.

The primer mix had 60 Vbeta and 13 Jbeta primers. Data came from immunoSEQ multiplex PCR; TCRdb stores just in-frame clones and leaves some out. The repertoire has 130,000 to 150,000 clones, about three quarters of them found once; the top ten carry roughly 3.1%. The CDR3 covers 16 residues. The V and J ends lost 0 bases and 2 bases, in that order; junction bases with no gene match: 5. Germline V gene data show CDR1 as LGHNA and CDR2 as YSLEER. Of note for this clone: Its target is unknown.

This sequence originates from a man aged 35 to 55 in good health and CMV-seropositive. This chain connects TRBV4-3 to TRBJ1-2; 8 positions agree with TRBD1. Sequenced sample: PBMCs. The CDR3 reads CASSQDLNRGNYGYTF. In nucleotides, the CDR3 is TGCGCCAGCAGCCAAGATCTAAACAGGGGGAACTATGGCTACACCTTC.